The clone carrying this TCR beta chain was counted at least ten times. The target antigen is unknown. This sample stems from a study of T cells in Graves' hyperthyroidism and ophthalmopathy. RNA transcripts served as the template for amplifying TCR beta CDR3 regions. HTBI primers were used for first-round RT-PCR of the TCR CDR3. One entry per CDR3 protein, called by TCRdb with MiXCR from the multiplex PCR reads. The table has around 530,000 distinct CDR3 sequences, approximately 17% seen once; the top ten hold 17%. General study results and limits: Expanded thyroid clonotypes (above 0.001) were mostly also found in blood.

The TCR was taken from a woman between 18 and 30 years old with Graves' ophthalmopathy. The source material was blood.

The CDR3 DNA sequence: TGCAGTGCATCGGGACGGCGAGGGGTTTCCTACGAGCAGTACTTC. This translates into CSASGRRGVSYEQYF. V usage is TRBV20-1 and J usage is TRBJ2-7, with D perhaps TRBD1 or TRBD2 (5 bases each). Trimming removed 6 bases at V and 1 base at J, with 19 bases between. The CDR3 is 15 residues long. Germline V gene lookup returns CDR1 DFQATT and CDR2 SNEGSKA (reference sequence).